The 5 T cell receptor beta chains below all came from one sample that was sequenced in a study of control samples from healthy donors and cancer patients. Data came from immunoSEQ multiplex PCR; TCRdb stores just in-frame clones and leaves some out. This table holds around 80,000 clones, more than 75% found once. The sequenced material came from blood. These receptors were taken from a man aged 45-60 years in good health.

This clone was recorded only once. J is TRBJ1-5 and V is TRBV6-5; 11 bases agree with TRBD1. With V trimmed by 5 bases and J by 4 bases, 4 bases remained unmatched. The CDR3 has 15 amino acids. The germline CDR1 and CDR2 sequences are MNHEY and SVGAGI. The CDR3 DNA reads TGTGCCAGCAGTACCGGGACAGGGGGAAATCAGCCCCAGCATTTT. Residues: CASSTGTGGNQPQHF.

This sequence joins TRBV11-2 and TRBJ2-7; TRBD2 matches 11 bases. From germline, CDR1 is SGHAT and CDR2 FQNNGV. This CDR3 comprises 15 residues. V lost 4 bases and J lost 7; bases outside the gene matches: 9. The CDR3 DNA reads TGTGCCAGCAGCTCCCTAGCGGGAGGATCGTGGGAGCAGTACTTC. Translating it yields CASSSLAGGSWEQYF.

This chain's CDR3 is CASSPGLPKIQNIQYF. The DNA for the CDR3 is TGTGCCAGCAGTCCCGGCCTCCCAAAAATCCAAAACATTCAGTACTTC. J is TRBJ2-4 and V is TRBV27; no clear D. This CDR3 spans 16 amino acids. V was pared by 5 bases and J by 5 bases, with 19 bases between. CDR1 and CDR2 from the germline V gene are MNHEY and SMNVEV (reference sequence).

The V call is TRBV11-2, the J call TRBJ2-7, with D possibly being TRBD1 (5 bases). Trimming pared 6 bases from V and 4 bases from J, leaving 16 bases between. This CDR3 is built from 14 residues. Germline V gene sequence: CDR1 SGHAT, CDR2 FQNNGV. The CDR3, as DNA: TGTGCCAGCAGTCCCCGAATAGGGGCGTACGAGCAGTACTTC. Protein sequence: CASSPRIGAYEQYF.

The chain joins TRBV7-9 to TRBJ2-1; D is possibly TRBD2 (5 bases). The CDR3 is made up of 16 amino acids. Looked up from germline, CDR1 is SEHNR and CDR2 is FQNEAQ (reference sequence). Trimming took off 1 base at V and 4 bases at J, with 14 bases between the two ends. The CDR3 DNA reads TGTGCCAGCAGCTTAGAAAGGGTAGCGCGGTACAATGAGCAGTTCTTC. Its protein product is CASSLERVARYNEQFF.